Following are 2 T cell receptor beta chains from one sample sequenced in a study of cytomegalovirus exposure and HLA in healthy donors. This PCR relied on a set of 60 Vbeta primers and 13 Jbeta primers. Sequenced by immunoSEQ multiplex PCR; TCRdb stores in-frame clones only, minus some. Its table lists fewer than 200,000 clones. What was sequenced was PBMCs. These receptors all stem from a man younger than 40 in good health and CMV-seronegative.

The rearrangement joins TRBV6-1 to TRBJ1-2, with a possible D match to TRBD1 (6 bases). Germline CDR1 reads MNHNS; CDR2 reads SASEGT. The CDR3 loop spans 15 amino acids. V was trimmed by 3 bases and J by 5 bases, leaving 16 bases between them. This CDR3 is CASSDLATGYYGYTF. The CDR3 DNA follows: TGTGCCAGCAGTGATCTCGCGACAGGTTATTATGGCTACACCTTC.

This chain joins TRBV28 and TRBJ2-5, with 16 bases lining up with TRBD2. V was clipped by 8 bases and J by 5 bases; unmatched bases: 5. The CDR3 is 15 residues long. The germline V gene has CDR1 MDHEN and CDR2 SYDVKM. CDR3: CASGTSGRAHETQYF. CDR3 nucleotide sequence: TGTGCCAGCGGGACTAGCGGGAGGGCCCACGAGACCCAGTACTTC.